The rows below give T cell receptor beta chains drawn from one sample of a study of T cell responses to AZD1222 COVID-19 vaccine. The assay was immunoSEQ multiplex PCR, and TCRdb's table has in-frame clones only and misses some. Among 85,000 to 100,000 clones listed, approximately 91% were seen once. Sequenced here: peripheral blood, sampled 28 days after the second AZD1222 dose. These receptors were collected from an adult who received the AZD1222 COVID-19 vaccine. CDR3s include the opening cysteine and the closing phenylalanine or tryptophan. Fields, in order: V gene, D gene, clone size, J gene, CDR3 length, CDR3 protein, CDR3 DNA. D genes are given only for firm matches. Not every row has a clone size; where given, it reads once, few, many or a size class.

TRBV10-1	.	.	TRBJ2-3	15	CASSESRRRGDTQYF	TGCGCCAGCAGTGAGTCGAGGCGCCGAGGAGATACGCAGTATTTT
TRBV28	.	once	TRBJ1-5	12	CASHGQHQPQHF	TGTGCCAGCCACGGACAGCATCAGCCCCAGCATTTT
TRBV29-1	.	.	TRBJ2-4	11	CSVRGPDIQYF	TGCAGCGTTCGGGGTCCAGACATTCAGTACTTC
TRBV2	.	few	TRBJ1-2	12	CASSASGSGYTF	TGTGCCAGCAGTGCCTCGGGAAGCGGCTACACCTTC
TRBV7-9	.	.	TRBJ1-6	16	CASSSPTGALGSPLHF	TGTGCCAGCAGCTCCCCTACCGGGGCCCTGGGTTCACCCCTCCACTTT
TRBV19	.	.	TRBJ2-7	14	CASGPRGNFYEQYF	TGTGCCAGTGGCCCAAGAGGGAATTTCTACGAGCAGTACTTC
TRBV7-9	.	.	TRBJ1-3	14	CASSRGFTGNTIYF	TGTGCCAGCAGCAGGGGGTTTACTGGAAACACCATATATTTT
TRBV27	.	.	TRBJ2-7	14	CASRTTGASYEQYF	TGTGCCAGCAGGACCACCGGGGCCTCCTACGAGCAGTACTTC
TRBV2	.	.	TRBJ2-5	12	CAGRAWGETQYF	TGTGCCGGCAGGGCGTGGGGGGAGACCCAGTACTTC
TRBV24-1	TRBD1	.	TRBJ2-7	19	CATSDSSASATGVLHEQYF	TGTGCCACCAGTGATTCTAGCGCTTCCGCGACAGGGGTGCTACACGAGCAGTACTTC
TRBV7-2	.	.	TRBJ2-2	15	CASSLGGGITGELFF	TGTGCCAGCAGCTTAGGGGGCGGGATCACCGGGGAGCTGTTTTTT
TRBV10-3	.	.	TRBJ1-6	13	CAISEQNNSPLHF	TGTGCCATCAGTGAACAGAATAATTCACCCCTCCACTTT
TRBV6-5	.	.	TRBJ2-3	16	CASSYSIGSSTDTQYF	TGTGCCAGCAGTTACTCGATAGGATCTAGCACAGATACGCAGTATTTT
TRBV27	.	.	TRBJ2-7	15	CASSSGAPWSYEQYF	TGTGCCAGCAGTTCAGGGGCGCCTTGGTCCTACGAGCAGTACTTC
TRBV2	.	once	TRBJ2-7	11	CASRNLYEQYF	TGTGCCAGCAGGAACCTCTACGAGCAGTACTTC
TRBV25-1	TRBD2	.	TRBJ2-1	16	CASSDSSGRLYNEQFF	TGTGCCAGCAGTGACAGTAGCGGGAGACTATACAATGAGCAGTTCTTC
TRBV18	TRBD1	.	TRBJ1-2	16	CASSPSPTGGVVGYTF	TGTGCCAGCTCCCCTTCACCGACAGGGGGCGTCGTTGGCTACACCTTC
TRBV4-2	.	once	TRBJ2-3	14	CASSQVLSRDTQYF	TGTGCCAGCAGCCAAGTCCTCTCCAGGGATACGCAGTATTTT
TRBV25-1	TRBD2	.	TRBJ2-1	15	CASSESSGGYNEQFF	TGTGCCAGCAGTGAATCCAGCGGGGGGTACAATGAGCAGTTCTTC
TRBV6-5	TRBD2	.	TRBJ2-5	16	CASSSAGTSGRETQYF	TGTGCCAGCAGTTCCGCCGGGACTAGCGGGAGGGAGACCCAGTACTTC
TRBV4-1	.	.	TRBJ2-7	14	CASSLSLTSYEQYF	TGCGCCAGCAGCCTCTCCCTGACTAGCTACGAGCAGTACTTC